What follows are 21 T cell receptor beta chains derived from one specimen sequenced in a study of blood T cell repertoires in COVID-19. The data were produced by immunoSEQ multiplex PCR, yet TCRdb's version contains in-frame clones alone and is incomplete. The sample holds tens of thousands of clones, about 86% seen once. Sequences were obtained from PBMCs or T cells enriched from blood (not recorded which). The receptors derive from a woman aged 50 to 60 who had recovered from COVID-19.

This clone showed up just a few times. The chain has TRBV28 and TRBJ1-5; D is perhaps TRBD1 (5 bases). This CDR3 has 14 amino acids. Germline CDR1 MDHEN, CDR2 SYDVKM. V was pared by 7 bases and J by 7 bases, with 17 bases between. The CDR3 is CASMWGWERQPQHF. As DNA, the CDR3 is TGTGCCAGCATGTGGGGCTGGGAACGGCAGCCCCAGCATTTT.

The J gene is TRBJ2-2, the V gene TRBV6-6; D is possibly TRBD2 (5 bases). Trimming removed 7 bases at V and 4 bases at J, with 16 bases between. Germline lookup yields CDR1 MNHNY and CDR2 SVGAGI (reference sequence). The CDR3 has 15 residues. CDR3 amino acids: CASNRAVASTGELFF. DNA of the CDR3: TGTGCCAGCAATCGGGCCGTAGCGAGCACCGGGGAGCTGTTTTTT.

The chain carries TRBV5-1 and TRBJ2-5; no firm D call. Trimming pared 5 bases from V and 1 base from J, leaving 6 bases between. The CDR3 loop spans 12 amino acids. Per the germline V gene, CDR1 is SGHRS and CDR2 is YFSETQ. CDR3 DNA sequence: TGCGCCAGCAGATACTCCCAAGAGACCCAGTACTTC. Protein product: CASRYSQETQYF.

For the CDR3, the DNA is TGCGCCAGCAGCCCCACCGGGAGGTCCTACAATGAGCAGTTCTTC. It yields the protein CASSPTGRSYNEQFF. The chain uses TRBV4-3 and TRBJ2-1; 7 nucleotides agree with TRBD2. CDR3 length equals 15 residues. The ends lost 4 bases at V and 1 base at J; junction bases unmatched: 4. The germline V gene encodes CDR1 LGHNA and CDR2 YSLEER.

The rearrangement uses TRBV7-2 and TRBJ1-4, with D possibly TRBD1 on 6 matching bases. Per germline, CDR1 SGHTA and CDR2 FQGNSA. Trimming cost V 3 bases and J 4 bases, with 9 bases left between them. This CDR3 has 14 residues. The CDR3, as DNA: TGTGCCAGCAGCTTGGGGGCCAGTAATGAAAAACTGTTTTTT. Its protein is CASSLGASNEKLFF.

The chain carries TRBV7-8 and TRBJ2-7, with D perhaps TRBD1 (6 bases). With 8 bases removed from V and 1 base from J, the gap between germline ends came to 15 bases. The CDR3 loop spans 14 amino acids. Germline values: CDR1 SGHVS, CDR2 FQNEAQ. CDR3 sequence reads: CASGLQGSSYEQYF. Here the CDR3 DNA reads TGTGCCAGCGGGTTACAGGGATCGTCCTACGAGCAGTACTTC. The full variable domain, its missing parts supplied by reference TRBV7-8 and TRBJ2-7, is GAGVSQSPRYKVAKRGQDVALRCDPISGHVSLFWYQQALGQGPEFLTYFQNEAQLDKSGLPSDRFFAERPEGSVSTLKIQRTQQEDSAVYLCASGLQGSSYEQYFGPGTRLTVT.

A single count supports this clone. The chain has TRBV27 and TRBJ2-6; no clear D gene. The V and J ends lost 3 bases and 4 bases respectively, with 7 bases between them. The CDR3 is made up of 14 amino acids. CDR1 MNHEY and CDR2 SMNVEV come from the germline V gene (reference sequence). This chain's CDR3 is CASSFNSGANVLTF. The CDR3, as DNA: TGTGCCAGCAGTTTTAACTCCGGGGCCAACGTCCTGACTTTC.

CDR3 loop: CASSLPGAGTDTQYF. The CDR3 DNA is TGCGCCAGCAGCTTGCCGGGAGCGGGTACAGATACGCAGTATTTT. The rearrangement uses TRBV5-1 and TRBJ2-3; tentatively, D is TRBD2 (6 bases). Germline loops: CDR1 SGHRS, CDR2 YFSETQ. V gave up 1 base and J gave up 3 bases, with 12 bases separating them. CDR3 length: 15 residues. The full variable domain, in which reference TRBV5-1 and TRBJ2-3 provide the parts outside the CDR3, is KAGVTQTPRYLIKTRGQQVTLSCSPISGHRSVSWYQQTPGQGLQFLFEYFSETQRNKGNFPGRFSGRQFSNSRSEMNVSTLELGDSALYLCASSLPGAGTDTQYFGPGTRLTVL.

The V call is TRBV7-6, the J call TRBJ2-5; no clear D. Trimming stripped 1 base from V and 1 base from J, with 4 bases between. Germline-derived CDR1 and CDR2 are SGHVS and FNYEAQ. The CDR3 covers 13 residues. The CDR3 nucleotides are TGTGCCAGCAGCTTAGGACTCCAAGAGACCCAGTACTTC. Residues: CASSLGLQETQYF.

The chain links TRBV2 to TRBJ1-5; 9 bases agree with TRBD1. The junction had 2 bases not matched to a gene; V was cut back by 5 bases and J by 3 bases. CDR3 length: 14 amino acids. Germline CDR1 and CDR2: SNHLY and FYNNEI. CDR3 amino acids: CASSWTGANQPQHF. The CDR3 DNA reads as TGTGCCAGCAGTTGGACAGGGGCCAATCAGCCCCAGCATTTT. Using reference TRBV2 and TRBJ1-5 for the parts outside the CDR3, the full variable domain is EPEVTQTPSHQVTQMGQEVILRCVPISNHLYFYWYRQILGQKVEFLVSFYNNEISEKSEIFDDQFSVERPDGSNFTLKIRSTKLEDSAMYFCASSWTGANQPQHFGDGTRLSIL.

The genes are TRBV19 and TRBJ1-5; D is unclear. V was shortened by 5 bases and J by 4 bases, with 15 bases between the two germline ends. There are 15 residues in the CDR3. CDR1 LNHDA and CDR2 SQIVND come from the germline V gene (reference sequence). CDR3 in DNA: TGTGCCAGTAGTTCCCTCAATGGAGCGAATCAGCCCCAGCATTTT. It translates to CASSSLNGANQPQHF.

V is TRBV6-2 or TRBV6-3 and J is TRBJ2-7; 8 nucleotides align to TRBD1. V gave up 4 bases and J gave up 4 bases; unmatched junction bases: 6. CDR3 size: 14 residues. The germline gives CDR1 MNHEY, CDR2 SVGEGT. In DNA form, the CDR3 reads TGTGCCAGCAGTTCCGGACAGGGACCATACGAGCAGTACTTC. It yields the protein CASSSGQGPYEQYF.

CDR3 loop: CASSSGGGSISYEQYF. The CDR3 DNA follows: TGCGCCAGCTCTTCCGGGGGGGGCTCGATCTCCTACGAGCAGTACTTC. The gene calls are TRBV5-1 and TRBJ2-7; 8 bases line up with TRBD2. Germline-derived CDR1 and CDR2 are SGHRS and YFSETQ. The CDR3 consists of 16 residues. Trimming took 7 bases from V and 0 from J; bases not matched to a gene: 12.

The V gene is TRBV9, the J gene TRBJ2-2, with D perhaps matching TRBD2 (7 bases). From germline, CDR1 is SGDLS and CDR2 YYNGEE. The V end lost 3 bases, the J end lost 1 base, and 13 bases lay between the germline ends. This CDR3 has 16 amino acids. CDR3 sequence reads: CASSARGGQNTGELFF. CDR3 DNA sequence: TGTGCCAGCAGCGCTCGCGGGGGCCAGAACACCGGGGAGCTGTTTTTT.

This chain connects TRBV7-2 to TRBJ2-3, with TRBD2 identical over 7 bases. Germline CDR1 is SGHTA and CDR2 is FQGNSA. J gave up 4 bases and V 1 base, and 8 bases lay outside the gene matches. The CDR3 consists of 16 residues. As DNA, the CDR3 is TGTGCCAGCAGCTTAGTTGGCGGGAGAGGCGCAGATACGCAGTATTTT. It is translated as CASSLVGGRGADTQYF.

The chain is built from TRBV7-2 and TRBJ2-5, with TRBD2 matching 10 bases. The V and J ends lost 0 bases and 6 bases, in that order; junction bases with no gene match: 7. Per germline, CDR1 SGHTA and CDR2 FQGNSA. The CDR3 has 16 residues. CDR3 in DNA: TGTGCCAGCAGCTTAGCTCTTAGCGGGGGGATGAAGACCCAGTACTTC. Translated, it gives CASSLALSGGMKTQYF.

The V gene is TRBV7-3, the J gene TRBJ2-3, with D maybe TRBD1 (6 bases). Germline values: CDR1 SGHTA, CDR2 FQGTGA. This CDR3 is built from 16 residues. Trimming cost V 8 bases and J 4 bases, with 22 bases left between them. The CDR3 protein is CASGPASWGPPDTQYF. The CDR3 nucleotides read TGTGCCAGCGGCCCCGCTAGTTGGGGGCCCCCAGATACGCAGTATTTT. Drawing the rest from reference TRBV7-3 and TRBJ2-3, the complete variable domain is GAGVSQTPSNKVTEKGKYVELRCDPISGHTALYWYRQSLGQGPEFLIYFQGTGAADDSGLPNDRFFAVRPEGSVSTLKIQRTERGDSAVYLCASGPASWGPPDTQYFGPGTRLTVL.

The chain uses TRBV18 and TRBJ2-7; 7 bases fit TRBD1. In germline, CDR1 is KGHSH, CDR2 LQKENI. V was pared by 3 bases and J by 5 bases, with 10 bases of the junction left unmatched. This CDR3 is built from 15 residues. CDR3: CASSPNPGTADEQYF. CDR3 bases: TGTGCCAGCTCACCCAATCCGGGGACAGCCGACGAGCAGTACTTC.

V is TRBV5-1 and J is TRBJ2-3, with D perhaps TRBD1 (7 bases). Looked up from germline, CDR1 is SGHRS and CDR2 is YFSETQ. Trimming took off 3 bases at V and 0 bases at J, with 11 bases between the two ends. The CDR3 extends over 15 amino acids. CDR3 in amino acids: CASSSEGASTDTQYF. The CDR3 DNA follows: TGCGCCAGCAGCTCGGAGGGGGCTAGCACAGATACGCAGTATTTT. Full variable domain (outside the CDR3, taken from reference TRBV5-1 and TRBJ2-3): KAGVTQTPRYLIKTRGQQVTLSCSPISGHRSVSWYQQTPGQGLQFLFEYFSETQRNKGNFPGRFSGRQFSNSRSEMNVSTLELGDSALYLCASSSEGASTDTQYFGPGTRLTVL.

The chain carries TRBV6-1 and TRBJ1-2, with D hard to call. Germline lookup yields CDR1 MNHNS and CDR2 SASEGT. CDR3 length equals 14 residues. With 2 bases removed from V and 4 bases from J, the gap between germline ends came to 11 bases. The CDR3 is CASSEHPGSYGYTF. Written as DNA, the CDR3 is TGTGCCAGCAGTGAACATCCGGGGAGCTATGGCTACACCTTC.

This chain joins TRBV20-1 and TRBJ1-6; maybe TRBD1 (6 bases). The CDR3 extends over 15 amino acids. Trimming took 3 bases from V and 1 from J, leaving 10 bases between them. Germline CDR1 reads DFQATT; CDR2 reads SNEGSKA (reference sequence). CDR3 bases: TGCAGTGCTAGTGTGGGGGCATCCTATAATTCACCCCTCCACTTT. Translating it yields CSASVGASYNSPLHF.